This T cell receptor beta chain was documented in a study of shared clonotypes between healthy human individuals. Using immunoSEQ multiplex PCR, the repertoire was profiled, and TCRdb retains in-frame clones only, with some absent. The repertoire holds around 990,000 clones, with 60% to 85% as singletons. This clone was recorded a few times. Germline CDR1 LNHDA, CDR2 SQIVND (reference sequence). Trimming cost V 7 bases and J 5 bases, with 20 bases left between them. The length of the CDR3 is 15 residues. The chain combines TRBV19 with TRBJ2-5; D is unresolved. Sequencing input: memory CD4+ T cells from PBMCs. Regarding subset: CD45RA-negative fraction. The TCR comes from a man younger than 35 in good health. Some clones in this sample may be carry-over from other donors' samples. The CDR3 sequence: CASTNSPGGWETQYF. The CDR3 DNA follows: TGTGCCAGTACCAACTCCCCAGGCGGCTGGGAGACCCAGTACTTC. Complete variable domain (other parts from reference TRBV19 and TRBJ2-5): DGGITQSPKYLFRKEGQNVTLSCEQNLNHDAMYWYRQDPGQGLRLIYYSQIVNDFQKGDIAEGYSVSREKKESFPLTVTSAQKNPTAFYLCASTNSPGGWETQYFGPGTRLLVL.